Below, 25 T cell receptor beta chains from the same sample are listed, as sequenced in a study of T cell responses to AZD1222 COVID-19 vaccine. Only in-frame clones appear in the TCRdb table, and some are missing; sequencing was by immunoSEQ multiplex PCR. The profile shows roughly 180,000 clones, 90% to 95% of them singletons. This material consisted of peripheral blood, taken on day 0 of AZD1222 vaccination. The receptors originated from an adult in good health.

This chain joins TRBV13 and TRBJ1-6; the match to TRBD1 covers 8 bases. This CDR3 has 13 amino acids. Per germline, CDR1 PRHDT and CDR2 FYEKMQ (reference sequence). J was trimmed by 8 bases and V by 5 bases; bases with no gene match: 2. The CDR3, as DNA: TGTGCCAGCAGCCAGACAGGGGATTCACCCCTCCACTTT. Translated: CASSQTGDSPLHF.

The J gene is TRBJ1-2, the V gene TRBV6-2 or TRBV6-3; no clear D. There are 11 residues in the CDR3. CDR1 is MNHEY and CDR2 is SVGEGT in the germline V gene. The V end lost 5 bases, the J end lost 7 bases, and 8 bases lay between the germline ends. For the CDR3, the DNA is TGTGCCAGCAGTCCAGGTTCTGGCTACACCTTC. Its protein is CASSPGSGYTF.

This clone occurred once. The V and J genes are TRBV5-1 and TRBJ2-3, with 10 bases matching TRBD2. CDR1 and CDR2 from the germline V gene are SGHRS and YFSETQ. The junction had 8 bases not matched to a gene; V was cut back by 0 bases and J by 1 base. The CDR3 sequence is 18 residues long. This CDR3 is CASSLESSGSIGTDTQYF. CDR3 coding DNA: TGCGCCAGCAGCTTGGAGTCTAGCGGGAGCATTGGCACAGATACGCAGTATTTT.

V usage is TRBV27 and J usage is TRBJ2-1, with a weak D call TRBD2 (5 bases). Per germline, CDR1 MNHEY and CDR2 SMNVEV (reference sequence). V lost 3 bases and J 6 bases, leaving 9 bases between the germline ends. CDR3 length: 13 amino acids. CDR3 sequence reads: CASSFVLANEQFF. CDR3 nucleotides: TGTGCCAGCAGTTTTGTGCTAGCCAATGAGCAGTTCTTC.

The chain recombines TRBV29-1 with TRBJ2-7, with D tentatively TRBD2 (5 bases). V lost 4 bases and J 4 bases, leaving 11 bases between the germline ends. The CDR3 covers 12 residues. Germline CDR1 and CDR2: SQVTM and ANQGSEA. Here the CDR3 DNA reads TGCAGCGTTGTAATTGGGAGTTACGAGCAGTACTTC. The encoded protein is CSVVIGSYEQYF.

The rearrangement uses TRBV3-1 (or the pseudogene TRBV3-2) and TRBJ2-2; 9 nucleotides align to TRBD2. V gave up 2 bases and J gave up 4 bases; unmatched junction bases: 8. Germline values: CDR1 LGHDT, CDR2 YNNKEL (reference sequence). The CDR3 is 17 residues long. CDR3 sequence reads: CASSQYSGSLGTGELFF. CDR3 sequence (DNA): TGTGCCAGCAGCCAATATAGCGGGAGTCTGGGCACCGGGGAGCTGTTTTTT.

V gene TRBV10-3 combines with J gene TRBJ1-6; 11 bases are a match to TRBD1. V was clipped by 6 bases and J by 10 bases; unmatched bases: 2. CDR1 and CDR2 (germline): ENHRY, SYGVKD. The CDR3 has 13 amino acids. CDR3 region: CAIRGTGGSPLHF. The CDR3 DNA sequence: TGTGCCATCAGGGGGACAGGGGGGTCACCCCTCCACTTT.

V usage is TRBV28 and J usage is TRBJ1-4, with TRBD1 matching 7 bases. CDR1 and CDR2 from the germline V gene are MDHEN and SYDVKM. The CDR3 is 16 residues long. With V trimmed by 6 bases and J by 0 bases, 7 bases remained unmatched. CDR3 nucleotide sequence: TGTGCCAGCAGCGAATACAGGGGATCAACTAATGAAAAACTGTTTTTT. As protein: CASSEYRGSTNEKLFF.

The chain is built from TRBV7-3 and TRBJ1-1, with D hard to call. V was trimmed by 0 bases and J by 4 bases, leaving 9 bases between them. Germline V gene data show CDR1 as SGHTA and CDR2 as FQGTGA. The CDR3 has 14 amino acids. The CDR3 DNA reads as TGTGCCAGCAGCTTAACCGGGCGGGGCACTGAAGCTTTCTTT. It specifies CASSLTGRGTEAFF. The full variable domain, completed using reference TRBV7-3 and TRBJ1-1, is GAGVSQTPSNKVTEKGKYVELRCDPISGHTALYWYRQSLGQGPEFLIYFQGTGAADDSGLPNDRFFAVRPEGSVSTLKIQRTERGDSAVYLCASSLTGRGTEAFFGQGTRLTVV.

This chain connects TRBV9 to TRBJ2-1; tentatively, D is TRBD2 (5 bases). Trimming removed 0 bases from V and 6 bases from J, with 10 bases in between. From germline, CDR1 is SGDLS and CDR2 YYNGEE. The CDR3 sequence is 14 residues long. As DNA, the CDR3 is TGTGCCAGCAGCGTAGCGGGATCCCTCAATGAGCAGTTCTTC. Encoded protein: CASSVAGSLNEQFF.

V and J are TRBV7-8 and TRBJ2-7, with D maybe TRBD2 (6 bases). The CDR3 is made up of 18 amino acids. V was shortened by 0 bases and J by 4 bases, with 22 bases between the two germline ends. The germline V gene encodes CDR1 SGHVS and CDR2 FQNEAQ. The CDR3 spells CASSLARTSGGIVYEQYF. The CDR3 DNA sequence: TGTGCCAGCAGCTTAGCTAGAACCAGCGGCGGGATCGTATACGAGCAGTACTTC.

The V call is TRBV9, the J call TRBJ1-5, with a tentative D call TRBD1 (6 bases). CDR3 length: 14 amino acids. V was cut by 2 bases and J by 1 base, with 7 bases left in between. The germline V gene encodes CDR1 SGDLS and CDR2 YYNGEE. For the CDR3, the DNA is TGTGCCAGCAGCGTGGGGACAAGCAATCAGCCCCAGCATTTT. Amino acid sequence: CASSVGTSNQPQHF.

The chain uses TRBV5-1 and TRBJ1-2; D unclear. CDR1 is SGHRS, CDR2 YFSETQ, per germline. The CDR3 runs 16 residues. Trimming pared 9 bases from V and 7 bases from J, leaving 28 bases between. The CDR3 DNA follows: TGCGCCACGGCCCTCTTTCCGGGTCTTCGAAGTGGTGGCTACACCTTC. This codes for CATALFPGLRSGGYTF.

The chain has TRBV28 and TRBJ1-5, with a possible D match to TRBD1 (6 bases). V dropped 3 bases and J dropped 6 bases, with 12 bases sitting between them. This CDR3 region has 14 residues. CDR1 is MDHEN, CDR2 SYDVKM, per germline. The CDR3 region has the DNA TGTGCCAGCAGTTTTACAGGGAAGGGTCAGCCCCAGCATTTT. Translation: CASSFTGKGQPQHF.

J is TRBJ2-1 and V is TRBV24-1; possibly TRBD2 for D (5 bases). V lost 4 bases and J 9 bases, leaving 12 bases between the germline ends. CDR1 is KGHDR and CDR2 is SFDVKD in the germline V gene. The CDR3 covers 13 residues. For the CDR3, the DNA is TGTGCCACCAGTGACAATACTAGGATTGAGCAGTTCTTC. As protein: CATSDNTRIEQFF.

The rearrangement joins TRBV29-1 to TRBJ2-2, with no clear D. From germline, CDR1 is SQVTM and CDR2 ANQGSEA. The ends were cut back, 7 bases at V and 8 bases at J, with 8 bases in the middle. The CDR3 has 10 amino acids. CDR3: CSAMGGELFF. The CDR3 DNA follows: TGCAGCGCGATGGGGGGGGAGCTGTTTTTT.

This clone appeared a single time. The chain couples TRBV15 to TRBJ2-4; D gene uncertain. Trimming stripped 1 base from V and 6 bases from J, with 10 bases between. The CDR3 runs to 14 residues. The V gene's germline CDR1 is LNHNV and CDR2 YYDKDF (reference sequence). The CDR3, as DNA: TGTGCCACCAGCAGAGTAGGGATCGGAAACATTCAGTACTTC. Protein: CATSRVGIGNIQYF.

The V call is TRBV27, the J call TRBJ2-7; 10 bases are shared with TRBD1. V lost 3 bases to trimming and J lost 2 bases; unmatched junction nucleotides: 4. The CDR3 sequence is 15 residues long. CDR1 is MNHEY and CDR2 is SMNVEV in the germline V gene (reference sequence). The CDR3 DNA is TGTGCCAGCAGTTTCGGGACAGGGGAACCCTACGAGCAGTACTTC. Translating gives CASSFGTGEPYEQYF.

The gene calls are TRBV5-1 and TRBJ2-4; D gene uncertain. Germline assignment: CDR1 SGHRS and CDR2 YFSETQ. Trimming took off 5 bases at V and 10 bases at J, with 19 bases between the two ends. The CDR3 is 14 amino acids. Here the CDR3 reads CASRSTLSTPIQYF. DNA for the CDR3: TGCGCCAGCAGATCGACCCTCTCCACACCAATTCAGTACTTC.

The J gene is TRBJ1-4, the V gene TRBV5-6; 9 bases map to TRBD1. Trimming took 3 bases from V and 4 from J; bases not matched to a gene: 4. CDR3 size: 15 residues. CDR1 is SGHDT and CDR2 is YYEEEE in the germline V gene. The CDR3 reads CASSSTGGFNEKLFF. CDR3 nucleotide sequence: TGTGCCAGCAGCTCTACAGGGGGCTTTAATGAAAAACTGTTTTTT.

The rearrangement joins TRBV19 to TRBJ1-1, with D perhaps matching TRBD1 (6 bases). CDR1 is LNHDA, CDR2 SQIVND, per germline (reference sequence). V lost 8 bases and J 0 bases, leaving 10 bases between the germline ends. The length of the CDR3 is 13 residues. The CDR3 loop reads CASRTEMNTEAFF. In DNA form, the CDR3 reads TGTGCCAGTCGGACAGAGATGAACACTGAAGCTTTCTTT.

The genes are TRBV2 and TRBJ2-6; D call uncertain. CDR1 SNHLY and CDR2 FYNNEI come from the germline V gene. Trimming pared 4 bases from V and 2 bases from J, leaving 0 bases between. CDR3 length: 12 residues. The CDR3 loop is CASSAGANVLTF. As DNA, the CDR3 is TGTGCCAGCAGTGCTGGGGCCAACGTCCTGACTTTC. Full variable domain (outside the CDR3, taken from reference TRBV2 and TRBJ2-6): EPEVTQTPSHQVTQMGQEVILRCVPISNHLYFYWYRQILGQKVEFLVSFYNNEISEKSEIFDDQFSVERPDGSNFTLKIRSTKLEDSAMYFCASSAGANVLTFGAGSRLTVL.

The CDR3 DNA follows: TGCGCCAGCAGCGAGGAGGGGGCGGGAGGGGGCTACGAGCAGTACTTC. It codes for CASSEEGAGGGYEQYF. This sequence joins TRBV5-1 and TRBJ2-7; 9 nucleotides align to TRBD2. The V and J ends lost 4 bases and 3 bases, in that order; junction bases with no gene match: 11. Germline V gene sequence: CDR1 SGHRS, CDR2 YFSETQ. CDR3 length: 16 amino acids.

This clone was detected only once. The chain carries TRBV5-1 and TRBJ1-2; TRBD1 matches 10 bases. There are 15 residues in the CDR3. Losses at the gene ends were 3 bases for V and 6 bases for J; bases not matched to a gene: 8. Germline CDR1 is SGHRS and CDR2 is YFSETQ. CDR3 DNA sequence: TGCGCCAGCAGCTCAGCCGGGACAGGGGTGGATGGCTACACCTTC. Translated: CASSSAGTGVDGYTF.

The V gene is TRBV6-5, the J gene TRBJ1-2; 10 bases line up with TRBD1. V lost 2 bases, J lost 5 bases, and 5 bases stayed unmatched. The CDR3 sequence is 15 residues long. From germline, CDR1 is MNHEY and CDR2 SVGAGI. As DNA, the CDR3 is TGTGCCAGCAGTTACGGTGGGACAGGGGCGTATGGCTACACCTTC. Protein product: CASSYGGTGAYGYTF.